The 24 T cell receptor beta chains below all came from one sample that was sequenced in a study of T cell changes during pregnancy in multiple sclerosis. Repertoires were generated with immunoSEQ multiplex PCR, while TCRdb's copy carries only in-frame clones and drops some. Among approximately 44,000 clones, roughly 92% were seen once, and the ten largest hold roughly 0.52%. The sample here was CD4+ T cells from peripheral blood mononuclear cells, taken in the third trimester of pregnancy. These receptors all stem from a female donor with multiple sclerosis, enrolled in a pregnancy study.

V gene TRBV9 combines with J gene TRBJ1-6; maybe TRBD1 (6 bases). The germline CDR1 and CDR2 sequences are SGDLS and YYNGEE. The V and J ends lost 4 bases and 7 bases respectively, with 18 bases between them. The CDR3 extends over 16 amino acids. CDR3 DNA sequence: TGTGCCAGCAGCCCTCAGTCGGGGGGCAAGAATTCACCCCTCCACTTT. Translation gives CASSPQSGGKNSPLHF. The full variable domain, its missing parts supplied by reference TRBV9 and TRBJ1-6, is DSGVTQTPKHLITATGQRVTLRCSPRSGDLSVYWYQQSLDQGLQFLIQYYNGEERAKGNILERFSAQQFPDLHSELNLSSLELGDSALYFCASSPQSGGKNSPLHFGNGTRLTVT.

This chain uses TRBV2 with TRBJ2-5; D not certain. Germline V CDR1 and CDR2: SNHLY, FYNNEI. The CDR3 is made up of 13 amino acids. V was pared by 6 bases and J by 2 bases, with 10 bases between. Written as DNA, the CDR3 is TGTGCCAGCAGGAGAGAGGTACAAGAGACCCAGTACTTC. Its protein product is CASRREVQETQYF.

The genes are TRBV16 and TRBJ2-1, with 13 nucleotides matching TRBD2. Germline V CDR1 and CDR2: KGHSY, FQNENV. The J segment lost 8 bases and the V segment lost 4 bases, leaving 8 bases of the junction unmatched. The CDR3 is made up of 16 amino acids. For the CDR3, the DNA is TGTGCCAGCAGCCCCCGGACTAGCGGGAGTAGGGATGAGCAGTTCTTC. Its translation is CASSPRTSGSRDEQFF.

The J gene is TRBJ2-3, the V gene TRBV7-2, with TRBD2 matching over 10 bases. The V segment lost 6 bases and the J segment 4 bases; nucleotides outside the gene matches: 7. In germline, CDR1 is SGHTA, CDR2 FQGNSA. This CDR3 region has 15 residues. In DNA, the CDR3 is TGTGCCAGCAGGTTGGGACTAGCGATCTCAGATACGCAGTATTTT. It translates to CASRLGLAISDTQYF. Full variable domain (remainder filled in from reference TRBV7-2 and TRBJ2-3): GAGVSQSPSNKVTEKGKDVELRCDPISGHTALYWYRQSLGQGLEFLIYFQGNSAPDKSGLPSDRFSAERTGGSVSTLTIQRTQQEDSAVYLCASRLGLAISDTQYFGPGTRLTVL.

The chain carries TRBV5-5 and TRBJ1-5; D is unclear. This CDR3 region has 13 residues. The V gene's germline CDR1 is SGHKS and CDR2 YYEKEE (reference sequence). V was trimmed by 0 bases and J by 9 bases, leaving 10 bases between them. This CDR3 reads CASSLDSAMPQHF. The CDR3 DNA sequence: TGTGCCAGCAGCTTGGACAGTGCAATGCCCCAGCATTTT.

This chain uses TRBV16 with TRBJ2-3; TRBD2 aligns across 8 bases. Germline V gene lookup returns CDR1 KGHSY and CDR2 FQNENV. Unmatched junction bases numbered 6, after V lost 4 bases and J lost 0 bases. The CDR3 runs 16 residues. The CDR3 region is CASSLTSGLSTDTQYF. The CDR3 bases are TGTGCCAGCAGCCTTACTAGCGGACTTAGCACAGATACGCAGTATTTT.

Regarding this clone: At one end the junction does not follow the germline gene, possibly because of a read error. The chain combines TRBV6-5 with TRBJ2-1; 8 nucleotides match TRBD2. The CDR3 sequence is 15 residues long. Germline V gene sequence: CDR1 MNHEY, CDR2 SVGAGI. The CDR3 nucleotides read TGTGCCAGCAGGTACTCCGGGAGGGCCCAGAATGAGCAGTTCTTC. It is translated as CASRYSGRAQNEQFF.

The V and J genes are TRBV1 and TRBJ2-1; the table's D call, TRBD2, was not checked against the DNA. TRBV1 is a pseudogene locus. The CDR3 is 16 residues long. Here the CDR3 reads CTSSQSLAGGTYEQFF. CDR3 bases: TGCACCAGCAGCCAATCACTAGCGGGAGGGACATATGAGCAGTTCTTC.

The chain's CDR3 is CASSNRPTGGSTEAFF. The CDR3 DNA follows: TGTGCCAGCAGCAATCGACCGACAGGTGGTTCCACTGAAGCTTTCTTT. V gene TRBV7-8 combines with J gene TRBJ1-1; D perhaps matches TRBD1 (6 bases). CDR3 length: 16 residues. Germline V lookup: CDR1 SGHVS, CDR2 FQNEAQ. V was trimmed by 5 bases and J by 4 bases, leaving 20 bases between them. Looking up the rest from reference TRBV7-8 and TRBJ1-1 gives the full variable domain: GAGVSQSPRYKVAKRGQDVALRCDPISGHVSLFWYQQALGQGPEFLTYFQNEAQLDKSGLPSDRFFAERPEGSVSTLKIQRTQQEDSAVYLCASSNRPTGGSTEAFFGQGTRLTVV.

V usage is TRBV29-1 and J usage is TRBJ2-2, with D maybe TRBD2 (6 bases). V shed 5 bases and J shed 1 base, with 14 bases lying between them. The germline gives CDR1 SQVTM, CDR2 ANQGSEA. The CDR3 is 15 residues long. The CDR3 loop reads CSVRHGGGNTGELFF. Written as DNA, the CDR3 is TGCAGCGTTCGGCACGGGGGAGGGAACACCGGGGAGCTGTTTTTT.

The rearrangement links TRBV6-1 to TRBJ2-5; 7 nucleotides line up with TRBD2. Germline V gene data show CDR1 as MNHNS and CDR2 as SASEGT. V lost 6 bases to trimming and J lost 2 bases; unmatched junction nucleotides: 0. The CDR3 contains 12 residues. The CDR3 is CASRLAQETQYF. The CDR3 DNA is TGTGCCAGCAGACTAGCGCAAGAGACCCAGTACTTC.

The genes are TRBV6-5 and TRBJ1-6; D is perhaps TRBD1 (5 bases). The CDR3 loop spans 15 amino acids. V was clipped by 7 bases and J by 6 bases, with 16 bases between them. Germline assignment: CDR1 MNHEY and CDR2 SVGAGI. For the CDR3, the DNA is TGTGCCAGCACCGATTTAAGGGGCTCTAATTCACCCCTCCACTTT. Its translation is CASTDLRGSNSPLHF.

The chain links TRBV5-1 to TRBJ1-1; D not resolved. Per the germline V gene, CDR1 is SGHRS and CDR2 is YFSETQ. This CDR3 is 14 amino acids long. Trimming removed 4 bases from V and 4 bases from J, with 14 bases in between. The CDR3 nucleotides are TGCGCCAGCAGCATCGATCGGGTCACCACTGAAGCTTTCTTT. This sequence encodes CASSIDRVTTEAFF.

The CDR3 DNA reads TGTGCCAGCAGCACCGCCAGGGGGCTAGGGAACACTGAAGCTTTCTTT. Protein product: CASSTARGLGNTEAFF. The V gene is TRBV6-6, the J gene TRBJ1-1, with 8 bases that match TRBD1. CDR3 size: 16 residues. Germline CDR1 reads MNHNY; CDR2 reads SVGAGI (reference sequence). J gave up 1 base and V 6 bases, and 10 bases lay outside the gene matches.

This clone was seen a handful of times. The chain couples TRBV29-1 to TRBJ1-3; D perhaps matches TRBD1 (6 bases). V was trimmed by 1 base and J by 4 bases, leaving 14 bases between them. CDR1 is SQVTM, CDR2 ANQGSEA, per germline. This CDR3 has 15 residues. The CDR3 DNA reads TGCAGCGTTGAAGGGCGGGGGGCGACGGGAAACACCATATATTTT. This sequence encodes CSVEGRGATGNTIYF.

This sequence joins TRBV5-6 and TRBJ2-1; 16 nucleotides line up with TRBD2. J was trimmed by 6 bases and V by 4 bases; bases with no gene match: 4. Germline V gene lookup returns CDR1 SGHDT and CDR2 YYEEEE. The CDR3 runs 16 residues. CDR3 protein: CASSVGTSGRVNEQFF. As DNA, the CDR3 is TGTGCCAGCAGCGTCGGGACTAGCGGGAGGGTCAATGAGCAGTTCTTC.

The chain combines TRBV4-2 with TRBJ2-7; a possible D gene is TRBD2 (6 bases). The CDR3 length is 16 residues. Per germline, CDR1 LGHNA and CDR2 YNFKEQ. V lost 0 bases and J lost 3, with 15 bases in between. The CDR3 DNA follows: TGTGCCAGCAGCCAAGACGGTGGCGGGACCAGCTACGAGCAGTACTTC. It translates to CASSQDGGGTSYEQYF.

The V call is TRBV10-3, the J call TRBJ1-1, with D possibly being TRBD1 (5 bases). Germline V gene data show CDR1 as ENHRY and CDR2 as SYGVKD. Trimming removed 4 bases at V and 1 base at J, with 10 bases between. This CDR3 spans 14 amino acids. CDR3 coding DNA: TGTGCCATCAGTGCAGGGCTCGCGAACACTGAAGCTTTCTTT. Translated, it gives CAISAGLANTEAFF.

J is TRBJ2-1 and V is TRBV18; TRBD2 matches 8 bases. Germline trimming cut 1 base from V and 10 bases from J; bases unmatched to any gene: 6. This CDR3 has 14 residues. Germline V lookup: CDR1 KGHSH, CDR2 LQKENI. CDR3 in DNA: TGTGCCAGCTCACCACAGCGGGAGACGACAGAGCAGTTCTTC. Protein sequence: CASSPQRETTEQFF.

The J gene is TRBJ2-5, the V gene TRBV14; 12 bases match TRBD1. Trimming removed 0 bases from V and 4 bases from J; junction bases left unmatched: 15. The CDR3 sequence is 20 residues long. CDR1 is SGHDN and CDR2 is FVKESK in the germline V gene. This CDR3 is CASSQDYGTGGWREGETQYF. CDR3 nucleotides: TGTGCCAGCAGCCAAGATTACGGGACAGGGGGCTGGAGGGAAGGAGAGACCCAGTACTTC.

This chain connects TRBV11-3 to TRBJ2-2; 9 positions match TRBD2. CDR3 length: 19 amino acids. Germline-derived CDR1 and CDR2 are SGHNT and YENEEA. V lost 2 bases and J lost 3; bases outside the gene matches: 13. The CDR3 DNA sequence: TGTGCCAGCAGCTTAAGTTTTGGTAGCGGGAGTCAGCACACCGGGGAGCTGTTTTTT. Protein: CASSLSFGSGSQHTGELFF.

This chain joins TRBV6-5 and TRBJ2-5; 8 nucleotides agree with TRBD2. The CDR3 is 13 amino acids. Germline lookup yields CDR1 MNHEY and CDR2 SVGAGI. V shed 5 bases, J shed 5 bases, and the junction held 4 bases outside the gene matches. CDR3 nucleotides: TGTGCCAGCAGTCCCGGGGGGGTTGAGACCCAGTACTTC. Translation: CASSPGGVETQYF.

V and J are TRBV28 and TRBJ1-1; D perhaps matches TRBD1 (6 bases). Germline CDR1 MDHEN, CDR2 SYDVKM. The CDR3 has 16 residues. Trimming took 5 bases from V and 1 from J, leaving 17 bases between them. The CDR3 reads CASSPVGGGWNTEAFF. The CDR3 DNA reads TGTGCCAGCAGTCCCGTGGGAGGGGGATGGAACACTGAAGCTTTCTTT.

As to this clone: Sequence at one end of the junction differs from germline and may be a read error. The J gene is TRBJ2-7, the V gene TRBV4-2, with 7 bases lining up with TRBD2. Germline CDR1 is LGHNA and CDR2 is YNFKEQ. CDR3 length equals 15 residues. The CDR3 protein is CANSQDSGGFNEQYF. The DNA for the CDR3 is TGTGCCAACAGCCAAGACTCCGGGGGGTTCAACGAGCAGTACTTC.